One sample yielded the 2 T cell receptor beta chains listed below, sequenced in a study of T cell responses to AZD1222 COVID-19 vaccine. The data were produced by immunoSEQ multiplex PCR, yet TCRdb's version contains in-frame clones alone and is incomplete. The sample carries more than 100,000 clones, roughly 88% recorded once. Material: peripheral blood, obtained on day 0 of AZD1222 vaccination. The source of these receptors is an adult in good health.

This clone was counted a single time. V is TRBV18 and J is TRBJ1-5, with 11 bases fitting TRBD1. The CDR3 sequence is 15 residues long. Trimming took 6 bases from V and 5 from J; bases not matched to a gene: 6. Per germline, CDR1 KGHSH and CDR2 LQKENI. The CDR3 bases are TGTGCCAGCTCCTCCGGGACAGGGGGATATCAGCCCCAGCATTTT. This codes for CASSSGTGGYQPQHF.

This chain joins TRBV28 and TRBJ2-3; a weak D match, TRBD2 (6 bases). V lost 8 bases and J lost 3, with 9 bases in between. The CDR3 loop spans 12 amino acids. The V gene's germline CDR1 is MDHEN and CDR2 SYDVKM. CDR3 amino acids: CASVSGTDTQYF. The CDR3 DNA sequence: TGTGCCAGCGTGAGCGGGACAGATACGCAGTATTTT.